This TCR beta chain emerged from a study of shared clonotypes between healthy human individuals. Overall study context: Each donor contributed plates that comprised three CD4 naive, three CD4 memory, two CD8 naive and one CD8 memory.

Only in-frame clones appear in the TCRdb table, and some are missing; sequencing was by immunoSEQ multiplex PCR. The sample contains over 2 million clones, around 96% of which appear only once. About this clone: Its specificity is not known.

CDR1 is MGHDK, CDR2 SYGVNS, per germline. The CDR3 is made up of 16 amino acids. The V segment lost 1 base and the J segment 7 bases; nucleotides outside the gene matches: 10. Study results and limitations: Some clonotypes were shared by all four sorted-subset donors, while others were not shared. The non-shared ones had lower generation probabilities than the shared ones. Estimated richness values were generally larger in naive subsets than in memory subsets. Measured sharing among donors was expected to vary with sequencing depth.

Naive CD8 cells lacked CD45RO, underwent positive selection for CCR7 and left out terminally differentiated effector memory CD45RA+ cells. The sequencing sample was made of naive CD8+ T cells sorted from blood. The chain has TRBV25-1 and TRBJ2-1, with 7 bases lining up with TRBD2. This TCR derives from a man aged 18 to 29 in good health. CDR3 in amino acids: CASSEWGGSSVNEQFF. The CDR3 DNA reads as TGTGCCAGCAGTGAATGGGGCGGGAGCAGCGTAAATGAGCAGTTCTTC.